The 21 T cell receptor beta chains listed next were all sequenced from one sample in a study of response to subunit inactivated influenza vaccine. MiXCR, run by TCRdb on the RT-PCR reads, gives a single entry per CDR3 protein. This sample has roughly 650,000 distinct CDR3 sequences, with around 14% found just once. The source was PBMCs from blood, collected 11 to 12 days after vaccination. These receptors originate from a man between 50 and 59 years old who received an inactivated influenza vaccine.

This clonotype has more than one count but fewer than ten. The chain joins TRBV7-2 to TRBJ1-4, with D possibly TRBD1 on 5 matching bases. Germline V gives CDR1 SGHTA, CDR2 FQGNSA. The CDR3 contains 13 residues. V was clipped by 0 bases and J by 10 bases, with 9 bases between them. The CDR3 DNA is TGTGCCAGCAGCTTAGCGCGGAGGGGAAAACTGTTTTTT. Amino acid sequence: CASSLARRGKLFF.

This clonotype was seen more than once but under ten times. The chain is built from TRBV6-2 or TRBV6-3 and TRBJ2-7; 8 nucleotides line up with TRBD1. The germline V gene encodes CDR1 MNHEY and CDR2 SVGEGT. The CDR3 covers 14 residues. After removal of 2 bases from V and 3 bases from J, the junction contained 3 bases not matched to a gene. Here the CDR3 DNA reads TGTGCCAGCAGTTACCCGGGGACAGGCTACGAGCAGTACTTC. Its protein is CASSYPGTGYEQYF.

V usage is TRBV24-1 and J usage is TRBJ2-7; D tentatively fits TRBD1 or TRBD2 (5 bases each). V was shortened by 11 bases and J by 6 bases, with 16 bases between the two germline ends. CDR1 KGHDR and CDR2 SFDVKD come from the germline V gene. CDR3 size: 12 residues. The CDR3 sequence is CANEGRLSEQYF. CDR3 DNA: TGTGCCAACGAGGGACGGTTGAGCGAGCAGTACTTC.

The chain couples TRBV5-1 to TRBJ2-5; D is uncertain. CDR1 SGHRS and CDR2 YFSETQ come from the germline V gene. The CDR3 totals 15 residues. Trimming pared 3 bases from V and 1 base from J, leaving 13 bases between. CDR3 sequence reads: CASSSWGSSQETQYF. CDR3 nucleotide sequence: TGCGCCAGCAGCTCTTGGGGATCCTCCCAAGAGACCCAGTACTTC.

This sequence joins TRBV12-3 or TRBV12-4 and TRBJ1-5, with 9 bases fitting TRBD1. Unmatched junction bases numbered 8, after V lost 6 bases and J lost 5 bases. The CDR3 consists of 15 residues. The CDR3 region is CASRADRGSYQPQHF. In DNA form, the CDR3 reads TGTGCCAGCAGAGCAGACAGGGGGAGCTATCAGCCCCAGCATTTT.

The rearrangement uses TRBV7-2 and TRBJ1-6; D is unresolved. The V gene's germline CDR1 is SGHTA and CDR2 FQGNSA. The V end was cut by 1 base, the J end by 8 bases, with 12 bases between. There are 15 residues in the CDR3. CDR3 DNA sequence: TGTGCCAGCAGCTTAGGGGTGGCAGTGTATTCACCCCTCCACTTT. Translating gives CASSLGVAVYSPLHF.

The chain has TRBV2 and TRBJ2-2; 9 nucleotides match TRBD1. This CDR3 region has 17 residues. With V trimmed by 4 bases and J by 4 bases, 10 bases remained unmatched. The germline V gene encodes CDR1 SNHLY and CDR2 FYNNEI. The CDR3 DNA reads as TGTGCCAGCAGTGGACACACGGACAGGGGAGGCACCGGGGAGCTGTTTTTT. Amino acids: CASSGHTDRGGTGELFF.

This clonotype turned up a few times. This rearrangement joins TRBV20-1 to TRBJ1-1; D is uncertain. In germline, CDR1 is DFQATT, CDR2 SNEGSKA (reference sequence). The CDR3 has 13 residues. The V gene lost 6 bases and the J gene lost 8 bases, with 19 bases spanning the gap. CDR3 bases: TGCAGTGCCTCGGACGGATCCTACGGAGAAGCTTTCTTT. Translated: CSASDGSYGEAFF.

The V and J genes are TRBV7-9 and TRBJ1-2; no clear D gene. Trimming removed 2 bases at V and 8 bases at J, with 9 bases between. The CDR3 is 12 amino acids. Germline CDR1 and CDR2: SEHNR and FQNEAQ (reference sequence). DNA of the CDR3: TGTGCCAGCAGCTTATCCCCCAAAGGCTACACCTTC. It codes for CASSLSPKGYTF.

The table lists this clonotype with a few counts. The CDR3 loop reads CASSYPLDREPSDTQYF. CDR3 coding DNA: TGTGCCAGCAGTTACCCGCTGGACAGGGAACCTTCAGATACGCAGTATTTT. The V call is TRBV6-2 or TRBV6-3, the J call TRBJ2-3; TRBD1 matches at 8 bases. CDR3 length: 17 amino acids. Germline assignment: CDR1 MNHEY and CDR2 SVGEGT. J gave up 4 bases and V 2 bases, and 11 bases lay outside the gene matches.

This sequence joins TRBV20-1 and TRBJ2-1, with 10 bases identical to TRBD1. Germline CDR1 DFQATT, CDR2 SNEGSKA (reference sequence). V lost 7 bases, J lost 7 bases, and 4 bases stayed unmatched. This CDR3 contains 12 residues. CDR3 nucleotides: TGCAGTGTCGACAGGGGGCGGAATGAGCAGTTCTTC. Translation gives CSVDRGRNEQFF.

This clonotype has a handful of counts. This rearrangement joins TRBV15 to TRBJ2-7; 7 bases align to TRBD2. With 0 bases clipped from V and 1 base from J, the junction kept 6 bases outside the gene matches. The CDR3 contains 16 residues. Germline assignment: CDR1 LNHNV and CDR2 YYDKDF (reference sequence). The CDR3 loop is CATSRELLAISYEQYF. CDR3 DNA: TGTGCCACCAGCAGAGAACTACTAGCGATATCCTACGAGCAGTACTTC.

The chain joins TRBV29-1 to TRBJ2-1; D tentatively reads TRBD1 or TRBD2 (5 bases each). This CDR3 comprises 11 residues. Germline lookup yields CDR1 SQVTM and CDR2 ANQGSEA. V was shortened by 6 bases and J by 7 bases, with 10 bases between the two germline ends. In DNA, the CDR3 is TGCAGCGTCGGGGACGATAATGAGCAGTTCTTC. Its translation is CSVGDDNEQFF.

This clonotype was recorded a few times. The chain employs TRBV3-1 and TRBJ2-2; D is ambiguous. The CDR3 totals 16 residues. CDR1 is LGHDT, CDR2 YNNKEL, per germline (reference sequence). Trimming removed 3 bases at V and 4 bases at J, with 15 bases between. Here the CDR3 reads CASSHTVNVRTGELFF. DNA of the CDR3: TGTGCCAGCAGCCACACCGTAAATGTGCGCACCGGGGAGCTGTTTTTT.

This clonotype appeared a few times. This rearrangement joins TRBV6-2 or TRBV6-3 to TRBJ2-5, with a possible D match to TRBD2 (6 bases). The CDR3 loop spans 14 amino acids. V lost 2 bases and J lost 3, with 10 bases in between. Germline V lookup: CDR1 MNHEY, CDR2 SVGEGT. The CDR3 loop reads CASSYAGLEETQYF. The CDR3 DNA sequence: TGTGCCAGCAGTTACGCGGGACTGGAAGAGACCCAGTACTTC.

Comments on this clonotype: A single base separates this from a much larger clone, so it may be a read error. CDR3: CAISEGAVVAYEQYF. The DNA of the CDR3 is TGTGCCATCAGTGAAGGAGCCGTGGTAGCGTACGAGCAGTACTTC. This chain joins TRBV10-3 and TRBJ2-7; perhaps TRBD2 as D (5 bases). CDR1 is ENHRY, CDR2 SYGVKD, per germline. V was cut by 3 bases and J by 4 bases, with 16 bases left in between. This CDR3 is 15 amino acids long.

This clonotype showed up many times. The chain uses TRBV6-5 and TRBJ1-4; possibly TRBD1 for D (5 bases). CDR1 MNHEY and CDR2 SVGAGI come from the germline V gene. The CDR3 is made up of 16 amino acids. The ends were cut back, 0 bases at V and 0 bases at J, with 8 bases in the middle. The CDR3 spells CASSYSGVTTNEKLFF. CDR3 DNA sequence: TGTGCCAGCAGTTACTCGGGGGTGACAACTAATGAAAAACTGTTTTTT.

This clonotype showed up just a few times. This chain uses TRBV29-1 with TRBJ2-5; possible D gene TRBD2, 5 bases. This CDR3 is 14 amino acids long. V lost 1 base and J lost 5, with 14 bases in between. Germline lookup yields CDR1 SQVTM and CDR2 ANQGSEA. The CDR3 DNA reads TGCAGCGTTGAAGGTGGAGACTGGAGGGAGACCCAGTACTTC. Protein: CSVEGGDWRETQYF.

The table lists this clonotype with a few counts. The chain is built from TRBV7-2 and TRBJ2-5, with D possibly TRBD2 on 6 matching bases. Germline values: CDR1 SGHTA, CDR2 FQGNSA. The CDR3 is made up of 16 amino acids. V lost 4 bases, J lost 5 bases, and 20 bases lay in between. The CDR3 nucleotides are TGTGCCAGCAGCTCCACTAGCCCTCGACTAGTTGAGACCCAGTACTTC. It is translated as CASSSTSPRLVETQYF. Complete variable domain (other parts from reference TRBV7-2 and TRBJ2-5): GAGVSQSPSNKVTEKGKDVELRCDPISGHTALYWYRQSLGQGLEFLIYFQGNSAPDKSGLPSDRFSAERTGGSVSTLTIQRTQQEDSAVYLCASSSTSPRLVETQYFGPGTRLLVL.

This clonotype was observed a handful of times. This sequence joins TRBV20-1 and TRBJ2-7; no definite D call. The CDR3 length is 14 residues. Trimming took 5 bases from V and 1 from J, leaving 15 bases between them. Germline loops: CDR1 DFQATT, CDR2 SNEGSKA (reference sequence). The CDR3 bases are TGCAGTGCTCCGTCTGGGGAATCGTCCTACGAGCAGTACTTC. Translated: CSAPSGESSYEQYF.

J is TRBJ2-7 and V is TRBV11-2, with TRBD1 identical over 8 bases. CDR1 is SGHAT and CDR2 is FQNNGV in the germline V gene. The CDR3 covers 18 residues. J gave up 0 bases and V 4 bases, and 14 bases lay outside the gene matches. CDR3 loop: CASSSQNKDRARSYEQYF. CDR3 in DNA: TGTGCCAGCAGCTCTCAGAACAAGGACAGGGCCCGCTCCTACGAGCAGTACTTC.